The source of this TCR beta chain is a study of shared clonotypes between healthy human individuals. The assay ran at deep level. Across several immunoSEQ plates, the genomic DNA of each subset was split evenly. Sequencing used immunoSEQ multiplex PCR; TCRdb keeps in-frame clones, though not all of them. Of 110,000 or so clones detected, more than 65% appear once; the ten largest clones hold approximately 25%. Germline values: CDR1 MNHEY, CDR2 SMNVEV (reference sequence). After removal of 2 bases from V and 2 bases from J, the junction contained 5 bases not matched to a gene. The CDR3 loop spans 15 amino acids.

The V call is TRBV27, the J call TRBJ2-7, with TRBD1 identical over 8 bases. The sequencing input was memory CD8+ T cells sorted from blood. Subset given: CD45RO+ cells pooled with CCR7-negative TemRA cells. The TCR was taken from a woman in her 30s in good health. The CDR3 sequence is CASSLVAGGTYEQYF. DNA for the CDR3: TGTGCCAGCAGTTTAGTGGCAGGGGGCACCTACGAGCAGTACTTC.